This TCR beta chain was profiled in a study of T cell repertoires in cytomegalovirus infection (dated by TCRdb to the late 2010s). General notes on the study: Donor HLA type was relevant to the analysis, as public TCR beta signatures indicated carriage of CMV infection together with the matching HLA type. The paper's findings and limits, for the study overall: The ex vivo response was dominated by HLA-C-restricted CMV-specific TCR beta clonotypes, and the single most frequent clonotype in two of eight donors was supplied by these HLA-C-restricted clonotypes. In both this cohort and an independent cohort of 350 to 400 donors, the cumulative frequency of public TCR beta family members distinguished carriers of CMV infection plus the relevant HLA type.

This clonotype was detected only a few times. Its antigen is unknown. Qualities for individual bases were not recorded, and no much larger clone is one base off. CDR1 and CDR2 are drawn from the germline V gene: KGHSH, LQKENI. The CDR3 runs 13 amino acids, cysteine and phenylalanine included. CDR3 DNA is the only sequence kept; it has 39 bases, read in frame from the first base. The V end gives up 4 bases and the J end 6 bases, leaving 5 bases in the junction not matched to a gene. Sequencing used an Illumina HiSeq 1500. TCRdb reprocessing: public reads trimmed at Q25 with fastp, clones called with MiXCR, in-frame beta chains kept. Every CDR3 protein is listed once, alongside the most common genes and DNA of its rows. This sample holds 490,000 or so distinct CDR3 sequences; 11% were observed only once. Together, the top ten hold 10% of the sample.

This TCR came from a human donor in good health (CMV status not recorded). Some clones in this sample may be carry-over from other donors' samples. Sequenced input: PBMCs. Rearrangement joined TRBV18 to TRBJ2-7; TRBD1 lines up with 8 middle nucleotides. The CDR3 reads CASSRGQEGEQYF. The bases are TGTGCCAGCTCACGGGGACAGGAGGGCGAGCAGTACTTC.